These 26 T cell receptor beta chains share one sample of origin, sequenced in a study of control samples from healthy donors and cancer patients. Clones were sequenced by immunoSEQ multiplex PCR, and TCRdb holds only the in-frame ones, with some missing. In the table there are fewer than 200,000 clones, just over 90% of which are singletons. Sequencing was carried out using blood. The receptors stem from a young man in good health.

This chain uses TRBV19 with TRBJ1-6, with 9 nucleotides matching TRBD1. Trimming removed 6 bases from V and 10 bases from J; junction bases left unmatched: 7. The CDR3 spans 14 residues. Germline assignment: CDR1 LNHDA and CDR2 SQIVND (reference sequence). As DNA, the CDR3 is TGTGCCAGTAGCCGGACAGGGGTTGAATCACCCCTCCACTTT. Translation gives CASSRTGVESPLHF.

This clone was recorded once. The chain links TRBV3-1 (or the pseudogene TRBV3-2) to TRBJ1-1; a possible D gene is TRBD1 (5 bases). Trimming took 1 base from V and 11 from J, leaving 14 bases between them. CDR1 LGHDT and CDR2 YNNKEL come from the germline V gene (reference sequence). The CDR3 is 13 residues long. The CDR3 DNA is TGTGCCAGCAGCCAAGTCCCGGGACGTGGGGCTTTCTTT. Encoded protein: CASSQVPGRGAFF.

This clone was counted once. CDR3 region: CASSDGLAATDTQYF. The DNA of the CDR3 is TGTGCCAGCAGTGATGGACTAGCGGCCACAGATACGCAGTATTTT. The chain uses TRBV2 and TRBJ2-3; 10 nucleotides align to TRBD2. This CDR3 region has 15 residues. Germline loops: CDR1 SNHLY, CDR2 FYNNEI. Trimming took 3 bases from V and 2 from J; bases not matched to a gene: 2.

The CDR3 loop reads CASSSAGRGGQPQHF. CDR3 in DNA: TGTGCCAGCAGCTCCGCAGGTAGGGGCGGGCAGCCCCAGCATTTT. The chain links TRBV7-2 to TRBJ1-5; the D gene is possibly TRBD1 (5 bases). Germline CDR1 and CDR2: SGHTA and FQGNSA. CDR3 length: 15 residues. The V and J ends lost 4 bases and 7 bases respectively, with 17 bases between them.

This chain's CDR3 is CASSRDGVDTQYF. The DNA of the CDR3 is TGTGCCAGCAGCAGGGACGGCGTCGATACGCAGTATTTT. The chain couples TRBV7-9 to TRBJ2-3; D tentatively reads TRBD1 or TRBD2 (5 bases each). The CDR3 is made up of 13 amino acids. Trimming removed 5 bases from V and 6 bases from J, with 12 bases in between. CDR1 is SEHNR and CDR2 is FQNEAQ in the germline V gene (reference sequence).

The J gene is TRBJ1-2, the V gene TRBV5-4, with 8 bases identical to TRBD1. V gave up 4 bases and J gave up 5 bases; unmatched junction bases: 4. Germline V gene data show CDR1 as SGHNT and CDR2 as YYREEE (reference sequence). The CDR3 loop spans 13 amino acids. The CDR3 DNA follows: TGTGCCAGCAGCCCACAGGGGGTTTATGGCTACACCTTC. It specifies CASSPQGVYGYTF.

CDR3 sequence (DNA): TGCGCCAGCAGCTTGCAGGGGGCGAATGAAAAACTGTTTTTT. Its translation: CASSLQGANEKLFF. This chain joins TRBV5-1 and TRBJ1-4; 8 bases line up with TRBD1. CDR3 length: 14 amino acids. With V trimmed by 1 base and J by 5 bases, 1 base remained unmatched. Per the germline V gene, CDR1 is SGHRS and CDR2 is YFSETQ.

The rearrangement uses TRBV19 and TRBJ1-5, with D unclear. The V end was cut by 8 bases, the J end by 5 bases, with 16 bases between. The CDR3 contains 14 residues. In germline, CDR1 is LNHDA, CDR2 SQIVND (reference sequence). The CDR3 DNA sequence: TGTGCCAGTGCCTGGCGGACCGAGGATCAGCCCCAGCATTTT. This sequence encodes CASAWRTEDQPQHF.

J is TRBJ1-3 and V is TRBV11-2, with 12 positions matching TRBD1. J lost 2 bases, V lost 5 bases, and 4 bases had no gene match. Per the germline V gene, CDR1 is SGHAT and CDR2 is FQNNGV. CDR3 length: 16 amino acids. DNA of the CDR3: TGTGCCAGCAGCGGCCGGGACAGGGGGCCTGGAAACACCATATATTTT. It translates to CASSGRDRGPGNTIYF.

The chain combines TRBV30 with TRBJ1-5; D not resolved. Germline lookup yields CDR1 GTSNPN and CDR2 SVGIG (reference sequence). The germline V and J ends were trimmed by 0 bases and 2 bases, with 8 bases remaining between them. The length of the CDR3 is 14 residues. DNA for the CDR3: TGTGCCTGGAGTGTACTGGACGGCAATCAGCCCCAGCATTTT. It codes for CAWSVLDGNQPQHF.

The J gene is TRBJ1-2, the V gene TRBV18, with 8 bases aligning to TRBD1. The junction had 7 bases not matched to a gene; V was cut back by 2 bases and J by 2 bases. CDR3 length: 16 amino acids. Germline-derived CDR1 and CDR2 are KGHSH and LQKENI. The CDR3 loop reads CASSPYGTGENYGYTF. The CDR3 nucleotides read TGTGCCAGCTCACCATATGGGACAGGAGAGAACTATGGCTACACCTTC.

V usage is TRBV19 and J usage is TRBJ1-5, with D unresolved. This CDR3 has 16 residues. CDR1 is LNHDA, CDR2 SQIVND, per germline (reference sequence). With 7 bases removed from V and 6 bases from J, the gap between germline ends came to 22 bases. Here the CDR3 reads CASNFFPPRVGQPQHF. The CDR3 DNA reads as TGTGCCAGTAATTTTTTTCCCCCAAGGGTCGGTCAGCCCCAGCATTTT.

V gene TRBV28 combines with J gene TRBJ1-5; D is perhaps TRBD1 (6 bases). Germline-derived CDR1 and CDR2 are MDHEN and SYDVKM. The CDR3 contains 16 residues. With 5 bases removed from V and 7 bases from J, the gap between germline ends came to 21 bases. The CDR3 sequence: CASSLSQGGGYQPQHF. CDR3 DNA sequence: TGTGCCAGCAGTCTATCACAGGGAGGAGGTTACCAGCCCCAGCATTTT.

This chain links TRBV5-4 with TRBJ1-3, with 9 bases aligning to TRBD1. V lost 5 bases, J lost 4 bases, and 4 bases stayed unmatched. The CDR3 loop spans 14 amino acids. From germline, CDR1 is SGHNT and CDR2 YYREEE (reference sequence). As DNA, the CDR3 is TGTGCCAGCAGACCCGGGACAGGGGGAAACACCATATATTTT. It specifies CASRPGTGGNTIYF.

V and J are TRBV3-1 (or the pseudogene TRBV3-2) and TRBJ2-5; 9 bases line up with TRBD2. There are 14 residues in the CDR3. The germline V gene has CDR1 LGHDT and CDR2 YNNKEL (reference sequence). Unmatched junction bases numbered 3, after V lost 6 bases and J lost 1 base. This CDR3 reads CASSRSGGQETQYF. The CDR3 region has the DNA TGTGCCAGCAGTCGTAGCGGGGGCCAAGAGACCCAGTACTTC.

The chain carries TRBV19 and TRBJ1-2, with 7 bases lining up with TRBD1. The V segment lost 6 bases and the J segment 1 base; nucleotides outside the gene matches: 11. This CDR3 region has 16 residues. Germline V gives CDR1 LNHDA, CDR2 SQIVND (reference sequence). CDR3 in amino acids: CASRSGRGAFNYGYTF. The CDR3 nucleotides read TGTGCCAGTAGATCGGGCAGGGGGGCCTTTAACTATGGCTACACCTTC. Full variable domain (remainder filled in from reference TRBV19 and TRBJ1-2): DGGITQSPKYLFRKEGQNVTLSCEQNLNHDAMYWYRQDPGQGLRLIYYSQIVNDFQKGDIAEGYSVSREKKESFPLTVTSAQKNPTAFYLCASRSGRGAFNYGYTFGSGTRLTVV.

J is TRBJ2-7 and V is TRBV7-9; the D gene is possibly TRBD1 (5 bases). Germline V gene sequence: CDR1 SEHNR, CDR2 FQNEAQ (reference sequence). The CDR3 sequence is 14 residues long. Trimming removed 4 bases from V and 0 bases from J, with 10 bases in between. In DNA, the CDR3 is TGTGCCAGCAGCTCCCGACAGAGCTCCTACGAGCAGTACTTC. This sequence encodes CASSSRQSSYEQYF. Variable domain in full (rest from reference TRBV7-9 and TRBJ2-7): DTGVSQNPRHKITKRGQNVTFRCDPISEHNRLYWYRQTLGQGPEFLTYFQNEAQLEKSRLLSDRFSAERPKGSFSTLEIQRTEQGDSAMYLCASSSRQSSYEQYFGPGTRLTVT.

The CDR3 region has the DNA TGTGCCATCAGTGGGGGATCCTACGAGCAGTACTTC. This codes for CAISGGSYEQYF. V gene TRBV10-3 combines with J gene TRBJ2-7; D unclear. With 4 bases removed from V and 1 base from J, the gap between germline ends came to 5 bases. The CDR3 runs 12 residues. Germline V gene lookup returns CDR1 ENHRY and CDR2 SYGVKD.

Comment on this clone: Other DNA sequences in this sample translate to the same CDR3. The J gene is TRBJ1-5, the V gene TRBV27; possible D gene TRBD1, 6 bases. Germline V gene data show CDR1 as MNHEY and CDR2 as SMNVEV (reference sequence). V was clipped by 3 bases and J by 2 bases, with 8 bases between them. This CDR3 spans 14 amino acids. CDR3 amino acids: CASSFSGGNQPQHF. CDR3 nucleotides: TGTGCCAGCAGTTTTTCAGGGGGCAATCAGCCCCAGCATTTT.

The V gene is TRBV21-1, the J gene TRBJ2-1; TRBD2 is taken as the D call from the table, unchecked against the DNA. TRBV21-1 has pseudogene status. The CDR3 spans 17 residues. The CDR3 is CASSSSKSSITYNEQFF. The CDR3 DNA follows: TGTGCCAGCAGCTCTTCCAAATCTAGCATTACCTACAATGAGCAGTTCTTC.

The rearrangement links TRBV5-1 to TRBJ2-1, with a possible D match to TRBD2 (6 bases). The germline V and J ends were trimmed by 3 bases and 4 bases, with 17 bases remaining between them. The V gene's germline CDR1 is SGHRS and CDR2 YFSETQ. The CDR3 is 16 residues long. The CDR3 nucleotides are TGCGCCAGCAGCTGGCGGGCTAGCGAACTGTACAATGAGCAGTTCTTC. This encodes CASSWRASELYNEQFF.

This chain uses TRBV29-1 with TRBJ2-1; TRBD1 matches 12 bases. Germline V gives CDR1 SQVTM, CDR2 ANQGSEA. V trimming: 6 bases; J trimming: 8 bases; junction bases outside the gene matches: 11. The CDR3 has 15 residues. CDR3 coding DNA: TGCAGCGTCCAACCGTCCGGGACAGGGGGCTATGAGCAGTTCTTC. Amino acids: CSVQPSGTGGYEQFF.

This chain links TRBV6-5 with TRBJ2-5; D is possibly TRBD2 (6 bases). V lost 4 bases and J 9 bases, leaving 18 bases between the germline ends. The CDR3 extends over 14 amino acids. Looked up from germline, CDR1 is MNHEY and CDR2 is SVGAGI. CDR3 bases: TGTGCCAGCAGTTTGGGGGGACCCACCCCAGCCCAGTACTTC. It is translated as CASSLGGPTPAQYF.

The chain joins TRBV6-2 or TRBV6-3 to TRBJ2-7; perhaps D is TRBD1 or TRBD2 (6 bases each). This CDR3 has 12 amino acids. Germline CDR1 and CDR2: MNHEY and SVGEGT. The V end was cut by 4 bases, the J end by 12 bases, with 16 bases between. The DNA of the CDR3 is TGTGCCAGCAGTTCCGGGGGCTCCTATCGGTACTTC. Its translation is CASSSGGSYRYF.

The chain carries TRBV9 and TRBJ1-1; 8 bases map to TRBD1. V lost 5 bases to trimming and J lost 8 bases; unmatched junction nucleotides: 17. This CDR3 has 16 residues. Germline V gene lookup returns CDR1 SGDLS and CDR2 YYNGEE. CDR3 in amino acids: CASSATEGTGAREAFF. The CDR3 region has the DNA TGTGCCAGCAGTGCCACTGAGGGGACAGGTGCCCGCGAAGCTTTCTTT.

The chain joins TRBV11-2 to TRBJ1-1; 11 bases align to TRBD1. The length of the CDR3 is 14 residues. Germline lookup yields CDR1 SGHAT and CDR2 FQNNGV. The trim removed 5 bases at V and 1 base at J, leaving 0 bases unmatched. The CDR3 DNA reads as TGTGCCAGCAGCGGACAGGGGGCGAACACTGAAGCTTTCTTT. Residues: CASSGQGANTEAFF. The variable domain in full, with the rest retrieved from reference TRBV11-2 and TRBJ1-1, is EAGVAQSPRYKIIEKRQSVAFWCNPISGHATLYWYQQILGQGPKLLIQFQNNGVVDDSQLPKDRFSAERLKGVDSTLKIQPAKLEDSAVYLCASSGQGANTEAFFGQGTRLTVV.